A selection of T cell receptor beta chains follows, all from one sample in a study of OX40 agonist ivuxolimab in advanced cancers. TCRdb's copy holds only in-frame clones and misses some; the assay was immunoSEQ multiplex PCR. The profile shows 2,000 or so clones, 70% to 75% of them singletons. The sample here was CD4+ or CD8+ T cells sorted from blood, taken in a trial of the OX40 agonist ivuxolimab. These TCRs come from an adult with an advanced solid tumor such as melanoma, head and neck, liver or kidney cancer. The CDR3 runs from the conserved cysteine through the conserved F or W. The D gene is left open where the match is weak. Clone size is given for some rows only: seen once, a few or many times, or a class if the clone is expanded.

>TRBJ2-7|NA|TRBD1|TRBV7-9
TGTGCCAGCAGCTTAGGGACAGGAGTCTCCTACGAGCAGTACTTC
CASSLGTGVSYEQYF
>TRBJ2-1|few|TRBD2|TRBV2
TGTGCCAGCAGTCTCAGTGGGGGGGTCATATTCGATGAGCAGTTCTTC
CASSLSGGVIFDEQFF
>TRBJ2-2|NA|NA|TRBV10-1
TGCGCCAGCAGTGAGTCGACGGGGCCCCCCGGGGAGCTGTTTTTT
CASSESTGPPGELFF
>TRBJ2-3|NA|TRBD2|TRBV5-1
TGCGCCAGCAGCTTGGATAGCGGGGGCCCCACAGATACGCAGTATTTT
CASSLDSGGPTDTQYF
>TRBJ1-4|NA|TRBD1|TRBV9
TGTGCCAGCAGCGGACAACAGGGGGCTAGTGAAAAACTGTTTTTT
CASSGQQGASEKLFF
>TRBJ2-6|NA|NA|TRBV11-2
TGTGCCAGCAGCGGAAGTCAAGCAAGCAACAAAGTCGGGCCAACGTCCACTTTC
CASSGSQASNKVGPTSTF
>TRBJ1-4|NA|TRBD1|TRBV30
TGTGCCTGGAAGGACAGGGGCCTAGTCCAGGCTAATGAAAAACTGTTTTTT
CAWKDRGLVQANEKLFF
>TRBJ2-5|NA|NA|TRBV4-2
TGTGCCAGCAGCCATGTCAGGGGCGAGACCCAGTACTTC
CASSHVRGETQYF
>TRBJ2-7|NA|TRBD2|TRBV30
TGTGCCTGGAATAGCGGGGGTCCCGAGCAGTACTTC
CAWNSGGPEQYF
>TRBJ1-1|NA|NA|TRBV27
TGTGCCAGCCTTTCGACCCTCGGCACTGAAGCTTTCTTT
CASLSTLGTEAFF
>TRBJ2-5|NA|NA|TRBV4-2
TGTGCCAGCAGCTTGGCCACGAACCCAGAGACCCAGTACTTC
CASSLATNPETQYF
>TRBJ1-2|NA|NA|TRBV6-6
TGTGCCAGCAGTTACTCAGGGTCCAACTATGGCTACACCTTC
CASSYSGSNYGYTF
>TRBJ1-3|NA|NA|TRBV19
TGTGCCAGTTTGGACACGAGCTCTGGAAACACCATATATTTT
CASLDTSSGNTIYF
>TRBJ2-5|NA|NA|TRBV5-1
TGCGCCAGCAGCTTGGATAGGGTGGGGCAAGAGACCCAGTACTTC
CASSLDRVGQETQYF
>TRBJ1-1|once|NA|TRBV28
TGTGCCAGCAACAGTCTCTTTATGAACACTGAAGCTTTCTTT
CASNSLFMNTEAFF
>TRBJ1-5|NA|NA|TRBV7-8
TGTGCCAGCAGGGCCGGACGGGACGCAGGTCAGCCCCAGCATTTT
CASRAGRDAGQPQHF
>TRBJ1-5|large|NA|TRBV4-1
TGCGCCAGCAGCCAAGATGGAGGGTGGAGCAATCAGCCCCAGCATTTT
CASSQDGGWSNQPQHF
>TRBJ2-3|NA|NA|TRBV7-9
TGTGCCAGCTGTTTGGTCACGAGCACAGATACGCAGTATTTT
CASCLVTSTDTQYF
>TRBJ1-1|NA|NA|TRBV6-5
TGTGCCAGCATCAACCACAGGCGGCCGAACACTGAAGCTTTCTTT
CASINHRRPNTEAFF
>TRBJ1-3|NA|NA|TRBV6-9
TGTGCCAGCAGTTATATGAGCTCTGGAAACACCATATATTTT
CASSYMSSGNTIYF
>TRBJ1-4|NA|NA|TRBV5-1
TGCGCCAGCAGCTTGGAGGGCGGAAGGGCAACTAATGAAAAACTGTTTTTT
CASSLEGGRATNEKLFF
>TRBJ1-1|once|TRBD1|TRBV19
TGTGCCAGTAGCTCCTCGTATTCCGGGACAGGGGGCCGTAATTCGGCTTTCTTT
CASSSSYSGTGGRNSAFF
>TRBJ2-7|NA|NA|TRBV7-9
TGTGCCAGCAGCTTAATCGCTGGGCTAGCGTCCTACGAGCAGTACTTC
CASSLIAGLASYEQYF
>TRBJ2-6|NA|NA|TRBV27
TGTGCCAGCAGTCACGCTCACTGGCTACAAAGTCGGGCCAACGTCCTGACTTTC
CASSHAHWLQSRANVLTF